The 32 T cell receptor beta chains presented below share a single source sample, sequenced in a study of blood T cell repertoires in COVID-19. Assay: immunoSEQ multiplex PCR; the TCRdb copy retains only in-frame clones and omits some. The sample has around 130,000 clones, around three quarters seen once. Sequences were obtained from peripheral blood. All receptors derive from a human donor in a cohort sampled during active COVID-19.

This chain links TRBV19 with TRBJ1-2; D perhaps matches TRBD1 (5 bases). The V gene lost 9 bases and the J gene lost 5 bases, with 31 bases spanning the gap. The CDR3 runs 18 residues. The germline CDR1 and CDR2 sequences are LNHDA and SQIVND (reference sequence). CDR3 sequence: CASTLGPARNRREYGYTF. The DNA of the CDR3 is TGTGCCAGCACCCTCGGTCCAGCCCGAAACAGGAGAGAGTATGGCTACACCTTC.

V and J are TRBV3-1 (or the pseudogene TRBV3-2) and TRBJ2-1; 9 bases map to TRBD2. Germline V gene data show CDR1 as LGHDT and CDR2 as YNNKEL (reference sequence). J gave up 0 bases and V 4 bases, and 7 bases lay outside the gene matches. The CDR3 has 17 amino acids. CDR3 nucleotides: TGTGCCAGCAGCCGCCGACTTAGCGGGAGCTCCTACAATGAGCAGTTCTTC. Translation gives CASSRRLSGSSYNEQFF.

The chain has TRBV6-5 and TRBJ1-2, with TRBD1 identical over 8 bases. The CDR3 has 15 amino acids. V was pared by 5 bases and J by 4 bases, with 9 bases of the junction left unmatched. From germline, CDR1 is MNHEY and CDR2 SVGAGI. CDR3 amino acids: CASSRTGNQGYGYTF. DNA of the CDR3: TGTGCCAGCAGTCGGACAGGGAACCAAGGCTATGGCTACACCTTC.

The rearrangement uses TRBV6-2 or TRBV6-3 and TRBJ2-4, with 7 positions matching TRBD2. This CDR3 comprises 12 residues. With 2 bases clipped from V and 15 bases from J, the junction kept 7 bases outside the gene matches. CDR1 is MNHEY and CDR2 is SVGEGT in the germline V gene. CDR3 coding DNA: TGTGCCAGCAGTTACGGGAGGGATCGCGGGTACTTC. Translating gives CASSYGRDRGYF.

The chain joins TRBV19 to TRBJ2-3, with D unclear. This CDR3 is built from 13 residues. V gave up 5 bases and J gave up 4 bases, with 10 bases separating them. Germline V gene lookup returns CDR1 LNHDA and CDR2 SQIVND (reference sequence). The CDR3 DNA follows: TGTGCCAGTAGTGCCAGATCCCCAGATACGCAGTATTTT. Translating it yields CASSARSPDTQYF. Complete variable domain (other parts from reference TRBV19 and TRBJ2-3): DGGITQSPKYLFRKEGQNVTLSCEQNLNHDAMYWYRQDPGQGLRLIYYSQIVNDFQKGDIAEGYSVSREKKESFPLTVTSAQKNPTAFYLCASSARSPDTQYFGPGTRLTVL.

The J gene is TRBJ1-1, the V gene TRBV6-6; D is possibly TRBD1 (5 bases). The germline CDR1 and CDR2 sequences are MNHNY and SVGAGI (reference sequence). CDR3 length: 13 amino acids. Trimming cost V 7 bases and J 6 bases, with 15 bases left between them. The CDR3 DNA follows: TGTGCCAGCACCCCCGGGGGGTGGTCTGAAGCTTTCTTT. Its translation is CASTPGGWSEAFF.

The CDR3 DNA is TGTGCCAGCAGCTTAGGGGACATTCAGCCCCAGCATTTT. This translates into CASSLGDIQPQHF. The rearrangement uses TRBV7-6 and TRBJ1-5, with D possibly being TRBD1 (6 bases). The CDR3 extends over 13 amino acids. CDR1 SGHVS and CDR2 FNYEAQ come from the germline V gene. Trimming left V 1 base short and J 6 bases short, with 7 bases between.

The J gene is TRBJ2-5, the V gene TRBV30; a weak D match, TRBD1 (6 bases). V shed 3 bases and J shed 3 bases, with 11 bases lying between them. The CDR3 has 13 amino acids. Germline V gene sequence: CDR1 GTSNPN, CDR2 SVGIG (reference sequence). CDR3 nucleotides: TGTGCCTGGAGCCAACAGGGTGAAGAGACCCAGTACTTC. Its protein product is CAWSQQGEETQYF.

This clone was recorded once. The chain has TRBV19 and TRBJ1-1; 10 positions agree with TRBD1. Germline V gene sequence: CDR1 LNHDA, CDR2 SQIVND (reference sequence). Trimming at V came to 4 bases and at J to 4 bases, leaving 6 bases not matched to a gene. This CDR3 is 15 amino acids long. CDR3 loop: CASSTTGGMGTEAFF. The CDR3 DNA is TGTGCCAGTAGTACGACAGGGGGCATGGGCACTGAAGCTTTCTTT. The full variable domain, rest sourced from reference TRBV19 and TRBJ1-1, is DGGITQSPKYLFRKEGQNVTLSCEQNLNHDAMYWYRQDPGQGLRLIYYSQIVNDFQKGDIAEGYSVSREKKESFPLTVTSAQKNPTAFYLCASSTTGGMGTEAFFGQGTRLTVV.

The rearrangement joins TRBV6-2 or TRBV6-3 to TRBJ2-1, with TRBD2 matching 10 bases. Trimming cost V 5 bases and J 4 bases; bases outside gene matches: 14. The CDR3 loop spans 18 amino acids. The germline gives CDR1 MNHEY, CDR2 SVGEGT. CDR3 region: CASSPSDFSGGRYNEQFF. DNA of the CDR3: TGTGCCAGCAGTCCCTCCGATTTTAGCGGGGGGAGGTACAATGAGCAGTTCTTC.

J is TRBJ2-7 and V is TRBV28, with a possible D match to TRBD1 (5 bases). This CDR3 region has 16 residues. CDR1 is MDHEN and CDR2 is SYDVKM in the germline V gene. V was trimmed by 5 bases and J by 1 base, leaving 18 bases between them. CDR3 nucleotide sequence: TGTGCCAGCAGTCTAACTGGGGCAGGACGGTCCTACGAGCAGTACTTC. Amino acid sequence: CASSLTGAGRSYEQYF.

V is TRBV9 and J is TRBJ2-7, with 7 bases fitting TRBD2. The CDR3 is 15 amino acids. Trimming removed 0 bases from V and 4 bases from J; junction bases left unmatched: 7. Looked up from germline, CDR1 is SGDLS and CDR2 is YYNGEE. CDR3 loop: CASSVAGGTGYEQYF. The CDR3 DNA sequence: TGTGCCAGCAGCGTAGCCGGGGGGACGGGATACGAGCAGTACTTC.

The genes are TRBV5-6 and TRBJ1-2; 7 nucleotides match TRBD1. V lost 0 bases and J lost 5; bases outside the gene matches: 10. The CDR3 consists of 16 residues. CDR1 and CDR2 from the germline V gene are SGHDT and YYEEEE. CDR3 amino acids: CASSLALEGAHYGYTF. The DNA of the CDR3 is TGTGCCAGCAGCTTGGCCTTAGAGGGGGCACATTATGGCTACACCTTC.

The V gene is TRBV6-5, the J gene TRBJ2-3; 8 bases match TRBD2. The V and J ends lost 4 bases and 4 bases, in that order; junction bases with no gene match: 7. The CDR3 runs 15 residues. Germline V gene sequence: CDR1 MNHEY, CDR2 SVGAGI. This chain's CDR3 is CASSSTFSGADTQYF. The CDR3 DNA sequence: TGTGCCAGCAGTTCCACATTTAGCGGGGCAGATACGCAGTATTTT.

The gene calls are TRBV9 and TRBJ1-3; possibly TRBD1 for D (6 bases). CDR1 and CDR2 from the germline V gene are SGDLS and YYNGEE. This CDR3 spans 16 amino acids. Trimming took 3 bases from V and 0 from J, leaving 13 bases between them. The CDR3 coding sequence is TGTGCCAGCAGCGCCCAGACAGGCCGCTCTGGAAACACCATATATTTT. This codes for CASSAQTGRSGNTIYF.

This sequence joins TRBV18 and TRBJ2-7; 9 positions match TRBD1. This CDR3 has 15 amino acids. V was clipped by 3 bases and J by 1 base; unmatched bases: 4. The germline gives CDR1 KGHSH, CDR2 LQKENI. CDR3 loop: CASSPGQGQSYEQYF. The CDR3 region has the DNA TGTGCCAGCTCACCGGGACAGGGACAGTCCTACGAGCAGTACTTC.

V usage is TRBV11-2 and J usage is TRBJ1-5, with TRBD1 as a possible D gene (6 bases). Germline-derived CDR1 and CDR2 are SGHAT and FQNNGV. This CDR3 contains 16 residues. The V gene lost 2 bases and the J gene lost 3 bases, with 14 bases spanning the gap. As DNA, the CDR3 is TGTGCCAGCAGCTTAAATCCAGGGGCTAACAATCAGCCCCAGCATTTT. Translated, it gives CASSLNPGANNQPQHF.

This rearrangement joins TRBV5-6 to TRBJ2-5, with 7 nucleotides matching TRBD1. Trimming at V came to 4 bases and at J to 5 bases, leaving 8 bases not matched to a gene. Looked up from germline, CDR1 is SGHDT and CDR2 is YYEEEE. The CDR3 loop spans 14 amino acids. CDR3 amino acids: CASSRQGYRETQYF. CDR3 DNA: TGTGCCAGCAGCCGACAGGGATATCGTGAGACCCAGTACTTC. The complete variable domain, with remaining parts taken from reference TRBV5-6 and TRBJ2-5, reads DAGVTQSPTHLIKTRGQQVTLRCSPKSGHDTVSWYQQALGQGPQFIFQYYEEEERQRGNFPDRFSGHQFPNYSSELNVNALLLGDSALYLCASSRQGYRETQYFGPGTRLLVL.

The chain has TRBV3-1 (or the pseudogene TRBV3-2) and TRBJ1-2; TRBD1 matches 7 bases. Trimming removed 3 bases from V and 8 bases from J; junction bases left unmatched: 12. This CDR3 has 15 residues. Germline lookup yields CDR1 LGHDT and CDR2 YNNKEL (reference sequence). The CDR3, as DNA: TGTGCCAGCAGCCAGAATCCCCGGGACAGAGGGGGCTACACCTTC. Translating it yields CASSQNPRDRGGYTF.

The chain joins TRBV13 to TRBJ2-2; D not resolved. Trimming stripped 7 bases from V and 7 bases from J, with 28 bases between. The CDR3 consists of 18 residues. Germline lookup yields CDR1 PRHDT and CDR2 FYEKMQ (reference sequence). The CDR3 bases are TGTGCCAGCATTTCCGGCCCCTATAGCACCGATCGAGGCGGGGAGCTGTTTTTT. Protein product: CASISGPYSTDRGGELFF. Looking up the rest from reference TRBV13 and TRBJ2-2 gives the full variable domain: AAGVIQSPRHLIKEKRETATLKCYPIPRHDTVYWYQQGPGQDPQFLISFYEKMQSDKGSIPDRFSAQQFSDYHSELNMSSLELGDSALYFCASISGPYSTDRGGELFFGEGSRLTVL.

This clone showed up just once. V is TRBV10-3 and J is TRBJ1-1; a possible D gene is TRBD1 (5 bases). V shed 7 bases and J shed 5 bases, with 11 bases lying between them. Germline V gene sequence: CDR1 ENHRY, CDR2 SYGVKD. This CDR3 has 12 amino acids. The chain's CDR3 is CAITGEGTEAFF. The CDR3, as DNA: TGTGCCATCACCGGGGAGGGGACTGAAGCTTTCTTT.

This clone was seen a handful of times. This chain joins TRBV7-8 and TRBJ2-1, with D possibly being TRBD1 (6 bases). Germline-derived CDR1 and CDR2 are SGHVS and FQNEAQ. The CDR3 is 16 residues long. Trimming cost V 3 bases and J 3 bases, with 15 bases left between them. CDR3 sequence: CASSLGRDTIYNEQFF. In DNA, the CDR3 is TGTGCCAGCAGCTTGGGCCGGGACACCATCTACAATGAGCAGTTCTTC.

Only a few counts were recorded for this clone. The chain carries TRBV2 and TRBJ1-1; D is uncertain. V lost 5 bases, J lost 0 bases, and 13 bases lay in between. Per germline, CDR1 SNHLY and CDR2 FYNNEI. The CDR3 runs to 15 residues. CDR3 sequence reads: CASSPGRGMNTEAFF. The CDR3 DNA sequence: TGTGCCAGCAGTCCCGGGCGGGGAATGAACACTGAAGCTTTCTTT.

The chain joins TRBV5-6 to TRBJ2-7, with D unclear. Germline V CDR1 and CDR2: SGHDT, YYEEEE. V lost 0 bases and J 3 bases, leaving 4 bases between the germline ends. This CDR3 spans 12 amino acids. CDR3 amino acids: CASSLGLYEQYF. The CDR3 coding sequence is TGTGCCAGCAGCTTGGGTCTCTACGAGCAGTACTTC.

This chain links TRBV5-1 with TRBJ2-2; tentatively, D is TRBD1 (5 bases). Germline CDR1 is SGHRS and CDR2 is YFSETQ. Trimming stripped 7 bases from V and 5 bases from J, with 18 bases between. The CDR3 contains 15 residues. The CDR3 loop reads CASAPNLKGTGELFF. In DNA form, the CDR3 reads TGCGCCAGCGCCCCCAATTTAAAGGGGACCGGGGAGCTGTTTTTT.

This clone appeared a single time. The chain has TRBV30 and TRBJ1-2; TRBD1 matches 9 bases. CDR1 and CDR2 from the germline V gene are GTSNPN and SVGIG (reference sequence). After removal of 6 bases from V and 4 bases from J, the junction contained 3 bases not matched to a gene. The CDR3 sequence is 12 residues long. CDR3 amino acids: CACWDRAYGYTF. DNA of the CDR3: TGTGCCTGTTGGGACAGGGCCTATGGCTACACCTTC.

The genes are TRBV19 and TRBJ1-4, with TRBD1 as a possible D gene (5 bases). The V end lost 7 bases, the J end lost 6 bases, and 9 bases lay between the germline ends. The CDR3 has 12 residues. CDR1 and CDR2 (germline): LNHDA, SQIVND (reference sequence). CDR3 in amino acids: CASTRVDEKLFF. The CDR3 nucleotides read TGTGCCAGTACCAGGGTTGATGAAAAACTGTTTTTT.

This clone has only a few counts. The genes are TRBV28 and TRBJ2-2, with D unresolved. Germline values: CDR1 MDHEN, CDR2 SYDVKM. This CDR3 comprises 14 residues. Deletions cut 1 base from V and 3 bases from J, with 6 bases between. The CDR3: CASSLYGYTGELFF. DNA of the CDR3: TGTGCCAGCAGTTTATACGGTTACACCGGGGAGCTGTTTTTT.

This clone came up a few times. CDR3: CSVGTGGTWAEAFF. The CDR3 DNA is TGCAGCGTCGGGACAGGGGGAACCTGGGCTGAAGCTTTCTTT. The chain employs TRBV29-1 and TRBJ1-1; TRBD1 matches 11 bases. The V segment lost 6 bases and the J segment 6 bases; nucleotides outside the gene matches: 9. Per the germline V gene, CDR1 is SQVTM and CDR2 is ANQGSEA. The CDR3 is made up of 14 amino acids.

This rearrangement joins TRBV18 to TRBJ1-3, with D possibly TRBD1 on 5 matching bases. From germline, CDR1 is KGHSH and CDR2 LQKENI. V lost 4 bases and J lost 0, with 10 bases in between. This CDR3 region has 15 residues. Here the CDR3 reads CASSHRSNSGNTIYF. As DNA, the CDR3 is TGTGCCAGCTCACACAGGTCGAACTCTGGAAACACCATATATTTT.

This chain links TRBV7-8 with TRBJ1-1; D unclear. The CDR3 loop spans 16 amino acids. The V end lost 2 bases, the J end lost 1 base, and 14 bases lay between the germline ends. Germline values: CDR1 SGHVS, CDR2 FQNEAQ. The CDR3 DNA reads TGTGCCAGCAGCTTACCTAGGAGGTTCGGGAACACTGAAGCTTTCTTT. This translates into CASSLPRRFGNTEAFF. The whole variable domain, filled in from reference TRBV7-8 and TRBJ1-1, reads GAGVSQSPRYKVAKRGQDVALRCDPISGHVSLFWYQQALGQGPEFLTYFQNEAQLDKSGLPSDRFFAERPEGSVSTLKIQRTQQEDSAVYLCASSLPRRFGNTEAFFGQGTRLTVV.

The J gene is TRBJ2-6, the V gene TRBV6-5; D is uncertain. Germline CDR1 reads MNHEY; CDR2 reads SVGAGI. The CDR3 covers 15 residues. Trimming cost V 7 bases and J 0 bases, with 10 bases left between them. The CDR3, as DNA: TGTGCCAGCATCAGTTGGTCCTCTGGGGCCAACGTCCTGACTTTC. This translates into CASISWSSGANVLTF.